Listed below are T cell receptor beta chains from one sample, sequenced in a study of T cell repertoires in cytomegalovirus infection. TCRdb called the reads again in MiXCR, with one record for every CDR3 protein. The top ten hold about 6% of the sample, which has roughly 240,000 distinct CDR3 sequences, about 5.9% seen once. The source material was PBMCs. The receptors were gathered from a human donor in good health (CMV status not recorded). Some clones in this sample may be carry-over from other donors' samples. The conserved cysteine and the conserved F or W are not part of the CDR3 here. The order of the fields is J gene, V gene, clone size, CDR3 protein. Expanded clones get a size class; other rows say once, few or many, or leave the size out.

TRBJ2-7,TRBV19,many,ASSTSREIYEQY
TRBJ2-5,TRBV6-2/TRBV6-3,many,ASSSAGGPQETQY
TRBJ2-1,TRBV25-1,-,ASSDPDRVSYNEQF
TRBJ1-1,TRBV7-2,many,ASSREGSGSYTEAF
TRBJ1-1,TRBV20-1,many,SATLDRDTEAF
TRBJ1-1,TRBV7-2,many,ASSPNRGRNTEAF
TRBJ2-2,TRBV6-2/TRBV6-3,many,ASSYGQVNTGELF
TRBJ1-1,TRBV14,few,ASTLNVNTEAF
TRBJ1-5,TRBV20-1,many,SASIQGKYQPQH
TRBJ2-5,TRBV20-1,many,SAPLGETQY
TRBJ1-2,TRBV5-1,many,ASSLGAATPYGYT
TRBJ2-3,TRBV6-2/TRBV6-3,many,ASTSTGLADTQY
TRBJ1-3,TRBV7-2,many,ASSPVGNTLGNTIY
TRBJ1-1,TRBV7-2,many,ASSLLAQNTEAF
TRBJ1-1,TRBV7-2,many,ASSLRTEPVAF
TRBJ1-4,TRBV5-6,few,ASSLGTGLPSEKLF
TRBJ1-1,TRBV7-2,many,ASSFMRGNTEAF
TRBJ2-1,TRBV7-3,many,ASSWTGTSLNEQF
TRBJ1-6,TRBV6-1,many,ASSEARAGGSPLH
TRBJ1-1,TRBV12-3/TRBV12-4,many,ASSLIPWDTEAF
TRBJ1-5,TRBV7-2,many,ASSLGWGNAQGAVRNQPQH
TRBJ1-5,TRBV7-2,many,ASTTTGGGNQPQH
TRBJ1-2,TRBV7-9,many,ASSPNPTDGYT
TRBJ2-2,TRBV10-3,many,AIARDGPVNTGELF
TRBJ2-1,TRBV7-9,many,ASSELAGGSDEQF
TRBJ1-5,TRBV19,many,ASSMRWENSNQPQH
TRBJ2-1,TRBV6-1,few,ASSGEQF
TRBJ1-5,TRBV3-1,many,ASSQRTIDQPQH